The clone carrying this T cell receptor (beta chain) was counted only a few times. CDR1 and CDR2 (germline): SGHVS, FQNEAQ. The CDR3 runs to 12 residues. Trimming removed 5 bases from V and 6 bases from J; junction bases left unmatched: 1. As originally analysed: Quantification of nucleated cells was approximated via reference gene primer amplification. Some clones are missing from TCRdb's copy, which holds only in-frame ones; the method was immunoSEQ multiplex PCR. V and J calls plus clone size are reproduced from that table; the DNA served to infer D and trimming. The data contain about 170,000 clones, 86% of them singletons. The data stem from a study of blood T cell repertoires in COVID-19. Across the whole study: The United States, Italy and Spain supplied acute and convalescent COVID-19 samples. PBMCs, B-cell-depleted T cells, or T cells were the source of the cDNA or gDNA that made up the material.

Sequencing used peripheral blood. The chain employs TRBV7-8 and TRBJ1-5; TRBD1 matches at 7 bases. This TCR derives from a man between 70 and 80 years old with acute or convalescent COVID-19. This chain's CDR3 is CASSTGAQPQHF. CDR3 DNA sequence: TGTGCCAGCAGCACAGGGGCTCAGCCCCAGCATTTT.